This T cell receptor (beta chain) was sequenced in a study of vaccination effects on CD4 cells after COVID-19. The study's findings and limits: Infection-derived and vaccine-derived clones contracted markedly late after vaccination.

Germline lookup yields CDR1 ENHRY and CDR2 SYGVKD. After removal of 6 bases from V and 0 bases from J, the junction contained 1 base not matched to a gene. The CDR3 extends over 14 amino acids. About this clone: What it binds is not known.

Sequencing used immunoSEQ multiplex PCR; TCRdb keeps in-frame clones, though not all of them. The table has approximately 61,000 clones, just under 80% seen once. At the end of more than 8 days of culture, CD4+ T cells were isolated. Two doses of BNT162b2 or mRNA-1273 vaccine were administered to participants. Recipients of the vaccine had no prior SARS-CoV-2 infection and negative nucleocapsid antibodies. This TCR was recovered from a human donor who received a COVID-19 vaccine. The chain is built from TRBV10-3 and TRBJ1-4; TRBD1 agrees at 7 bases. This specimen consisted of CD4+ T cells from PBMCs cultured without peptide, obtained after COVID-19 vaccination. The CDR3 protein is CAISQGATNEKLFF. The CDR3 nucleotides are TGTGCCATCAGCCAGGGGGCAACTAATGAAAAACTGTTTTTT.